The 14 T cell receptor beta chains presented below share a single source sample, sequenced in a study of cytomegalovirus exposure and HLA in healthy donors. 13 Jbeta primers and 60 Vbeta primers were used for the PCR. Libraries were prepared by immunoSEQ multiplex PCR; TCRdb keeps only in-frame clonotypes and omits some of them. Of about 150,000 clones in the sample, approximately 74% were seen once. The specimen was PBMCs. These receptors were obtained from a man aged 25-45 years in good health and CMV-seronegative.

V is TRBV29-1 and J is TRBJ2-5; D remains unclear. The CDR3 totals 13 residues. The germline V and J ends were trimmed by 3 bases and 5 bases, with 13 bases remaining between them. Per the germline V gene, CDR1 is SQVTM and CDR2 is ANQGSEA. As DNA, the CDR3 is TGCAGCGTTGAGTTACCAGGTGGGGAGACCCAGTACTTC. Translating gives CSVELPGGETQYF. Full variable domain (rest looked up from reference TRBV29-1 and TRBJ2-5): SAVISQKPSRDICQRGTSLTIQCQVDSQVTMMFWYRQQPGQSLTLIATANQGSEATYESGFVIDKFPISRPNLTFSTLTVSNMSPEDSSIYLCSVELPGGETQYFGPGTRLLVL.

This clone was seen just once. The rearrangement links TRBV1 to TRBJ2-1; the D call in the table, TRBD1, was not verified against the DNA. TRBV1 corresponds to a pseudogene. CDR3 size: 15 residues. The CDR3 here is CTSSHGSQGRNEQFF. CDR3 nucleotides: TGCACCAGCAGCCACGGTAGTCAGGGGCGCAATGAGCAGTTCTTC.

The gene calls are TRBV2 and TRBJ2-1, with a possible D match to TRBD1 (5 bases). V was trimmed by 7 bases and J by 3 bases, leaving 10 bases between them. The CDR3 has 13 residues. Germline assignment: CDR1 SNHLY and CDR2 FYNNEI. The CDR3 is CASTLDSYNEQFF. Written as DNA, the CDR3 is TGTGCCAGCACCTTAGACAGCTACAATGAGCAGTTCTTC.

The V call is TRBV19, the J call TRBJ2-2; 15 bases match TRBD2. Germline V gene data show CDR1 as LNHDA and CDR2 as SQIVND (reference sequence). Unmatched junction bases numbered 8, after V lost 2 bases and J lost 1 base. The CDR3 length is 20 residues. The CDR3 is CASSIRRGLAGGQNTGELFF. The CDR3 bases are TGTGCCAGTAGTATACGGCGGGGACTAGCGGGGGGACAGAACACCGGGGAGCTGTTTTTT. Drawing the rest from reference TRBV19 and TRBJ2-2, the complete variable domain is DGGITQSPKYLFRKEGQNVTLSCEQNLNHDAMYWYRQDPGQGLRLIYYSQIVNDFQKGDIAEGYSVSREKKESFPLTVTSAQKNPTAFYLCASSIRRGLAGGQNTGELFFGEGSRLTVL.

This clone was seen a single time. The chain joins TRBV7-9 to TRBJ2-2; TRBD2 matches 10 bases. The trim removed 6 bases at V and 4 bases at J, leaving 2 bases unmatched. Germline CDR1 reads SEHNR; CDR2 reads FQNEAQ (reference sequence). The CDR3 spans 14 residues. CDR3 sequence (DNA): TGTGCCAGCAGTATAGCGGGGGGCACCGGGGAGCTGTTTTTT. Protein: CASSIAGGTGELFF.

The sample holds one count of this clone. A read error is possible here, since a much larger clone lies one base away. The V gene is TRBV2, the J gene TRBJ2-7; no definite D call. The CDR3 length is 11 residues. Germline V lookup: CDR1 SNHLY, CDR2 FYNNEI. V lost 6 bases, J lost 2 bases, and 5 bases lay in between. For the CDR3, the DNA is TGTGCCAGCAGCGACACCTACGAGCAGTACTTC. Its translation: CASSDTYEQYF.

In DNA, the CDR3 is TGTGCCTGGAGTTCTCAGGGGCAAGAGACCCAGTACTTC. Amino acids: CAWSSQGQETQYF. The chain combines TRBV30 with TRBJ2-5; D is possibly TRBD1 (6 bases). Deletions cut 2 bases from V and 2 bases from J, with 9 bases between. The CDR3 is 13 residues long. CDR1 and CDR2 from the germline V gene are GTSNPN and SVGIG (reference sequence).

The chain joins TRBV5-1 to TRBJ2-7; D might be TRBD1 (6 bases). The ends were cut back, 5 bases at V and 2 bases at J, with 17 bases in the middle. The CDR3 runs 15 residues. Looked up from germline, CDR1 is SGHRS and CDR2 is YFSETQ. CDR3 sequence: CASSKNGQSPYEQYF. CDR3 in DNA: TGCGCCAGCAGTAAAAACGGACAGTCACCCTACGAGCAGTACTTC.

The chain joins TRBV6-5 to TRBJ1-2; maybe TRBD1 (6 bases). V was pared by 5 bases and J by 3 bases, with 13 bases between. Germline lookup yields CDR1 MNHEY and CDR2 SVGAGI. CDR3 length equals 14 residues. The CDR3 is CASSQIRGHYGYTF. The CDR3 bases are TGTGCCAGCAGTCAAATCAGGGGCCACTATGGCTACACCTTC.

The chain employs TRBV7-9 and TRBJ1-2; a weak D match, TRBD1 (6 bases). The V and J ends lost 1 base and 2 bases respectively, with 14 bases between them. The CDR3 is 16 amino acids. The germline gives CDR1 SEHNR, CDR2 FQNEAQ (reference sequence). CDR3 residues: CASSLGGQGSNYGYTF. The CDR3, as DNA: TGTGCCAGCAGCTTAGGGGGGCAGGGATCAAACTATGGCTACACCTTC. The full variable domain, its missing parts supplied by reference TRBV7-9 and TRBJ1-2, is DTGVSQNPRHKITKRGQNVTFRCDPISEHNRLYWYRQTLGQGPEFLTYFQNEAQLEKSRLLSDRFSAERPKGSFSTLEIQRTEQGDSAMYLCASSLGGQGSNYGYTFGSGTRLTVV.

The gene calls are TRBV11-2 and TRBJ2-7, with D possibly matching TRBD2 (6 bases). V lost 5 bases and J 3 bases, leaving 11 bases between the germline ends. The CDR3 sequence is 13 residues long. Germline CDR1 SGHAT, CDR2 FQNNGV. CDR3: CASSRGTVYEQYF. CDR3 DNA sequence: TGTGCCAGCAGCCGCGGGACGGTCTACGAGCAGTACTTC.

This chain uses TRBV18 with TRBJ1-1; D not resolved. Trimming pared 0 bases from V and 5 bases from J, leaving 10 bases between. This CDR3 comprises 14 residues. The germline V gene has CDR1 KGHSH and CDR2 LQKENI. CDR3 in amino acids: CASSPPHALTEAFF. CDR3 nucleotide sequence: TGTGCCAGCTCACCACCCCACGCGCTAACTGAAGCTTTCTTT.

CDR3 nucleotides: TGTGCCAGCACCAATTTAAAGACTAGCGGGGGGAACTTAGACTACAATGAGCAGTTCTTC. Translating gives CASTNLKTSGGNLDYNEQFF. The rearrangement uses TRBV2 and TRBJ2-1, with 13 bases aligning to TRBD2. CDR3 length: 20 residues. Germline trimming cut 7 bases from V and 3 bases from J; bases unmatched to any gene: 18. CDR1 is SNHLY and CDR2 is FYNNEI in the germline V gene.

J is TRBJ1-5 and V is TRBV6-1; D is ambiguous. The CDR3 has 14 amino acids. CDR1 and CDR2 (germline): MNHNS, SASEGT. V was cut by 9 bases and J by 2 bases, with 14 bases left in between. For the CDR3, the DNA is TGTGCCAGTATCCATCTTGAGGGCAATCAGCCCCAGCATTTT. Translated, it gives CASIHLEGNQPQHF.